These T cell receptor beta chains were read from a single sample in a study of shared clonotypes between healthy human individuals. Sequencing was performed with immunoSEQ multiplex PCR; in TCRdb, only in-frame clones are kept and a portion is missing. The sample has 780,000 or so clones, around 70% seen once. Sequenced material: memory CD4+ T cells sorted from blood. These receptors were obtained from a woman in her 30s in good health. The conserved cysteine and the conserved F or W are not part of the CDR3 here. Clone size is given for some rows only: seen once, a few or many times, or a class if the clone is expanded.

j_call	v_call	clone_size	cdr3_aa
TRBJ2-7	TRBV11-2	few	ASSLTGVGEYEQY
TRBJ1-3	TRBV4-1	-	ASSHTLPTVSGNTIY
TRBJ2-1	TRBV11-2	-	ASSPLRTGYNEQF
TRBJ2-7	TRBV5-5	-	ASSLRQTSYEQY
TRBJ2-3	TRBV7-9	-	ASSLSGVPTDTQY
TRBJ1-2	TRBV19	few	ASSGPEYYGYT
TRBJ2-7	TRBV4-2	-	ASSQDSGRADEQY
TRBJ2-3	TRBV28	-	ASSSTSGRGTDTQY
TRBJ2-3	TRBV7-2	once	ASSRSSTDTQY
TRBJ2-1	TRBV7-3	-	ASSAVEAGVEEQF
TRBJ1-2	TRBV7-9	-	ASSQTTGTGYT
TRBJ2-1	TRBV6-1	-	ASSAFRNNNEQF
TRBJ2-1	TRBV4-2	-	ASSQGPAGWENEQF
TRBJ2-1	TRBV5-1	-	ASSQTSGEQF
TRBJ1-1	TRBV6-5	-	ASSYQGQVEAF
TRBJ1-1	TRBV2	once	ASSDLGQGDTEAF
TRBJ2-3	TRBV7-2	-	ASSPWTGRTDTQY
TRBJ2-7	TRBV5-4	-	ASSLEPGPLEQY
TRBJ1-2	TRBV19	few	ASSTGAPVYGYT
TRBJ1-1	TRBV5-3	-	ARSLNGASVLNTEAF
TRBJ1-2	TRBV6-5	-	ASRGQLGGYT
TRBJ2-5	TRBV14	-	ASSQPQGPQY
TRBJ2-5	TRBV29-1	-	SGRDGRETQY
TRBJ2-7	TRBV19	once	ASSNMDGTQQY
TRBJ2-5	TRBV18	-	ASSPGAVETQY
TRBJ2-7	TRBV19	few	ASSISGIGYEQY
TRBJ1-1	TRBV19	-	ASSLDFVKEAF
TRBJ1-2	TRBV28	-	ASSTSGTGGGGYT
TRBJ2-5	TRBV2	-	ASSERRETQY
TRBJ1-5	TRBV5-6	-	ASSSGGVLDQPQH
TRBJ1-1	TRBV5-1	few	ASSFQQGALTEAF